This T cell receptor (beta chain) stems from a study of PD-L1 blockade in urothelial cancer (dated by TCRdb to 2016 to 2017). Regarding the study in general: Every patient began therapy in about 2014 and was given atezolizumab 1,200 mg intravenously every 3 weeks. Fewer than ten patients reached durable clinical benefit, while 20 or so patients did not. Pretreatment blood TCR-seq was available for under 35 patients, at least one posttreatment blood collection was obtained for around 25 patients, and tumor TCR-seq was available for around 25 patients. TCR sequencing covered pretreatment tumor samples and matched, serially collected peripheral blood taken before and after atezolizumab treatment. Blood samples were analyzed 3 weeks after the start of treatment (second dose) and 6 weeks after the start of treatment. Blood samples gave median yields of 141,255 T cells and 65,000 to 85,000 unique TCRs, along with a median clonality of roughly 0.08. Durable clinical benefit was defined as a progression-free survival longer than 6 months, and TCR features were additionally tested against progression-free survival and overall survival. The study, an exploratory multi-omic analysis, examined somatic, immune and clinical correlates of response to PD-L1 blockade with atezolizumab in urothelial cancer. An ECOG performance status of 0 or 1 was recorded for the patients, and 0 to 3 prior chemotherapy regimens had been received by the patients. About nine tenths of the roughly 29 patients were identified as males with urothelial cancer of bladder origin, and a prior smoking history was reported by 18 of 29 patients. Whole exome sequencing and RNA sequencing of pretreatment tumors were performed alongside TCR sequencing in the same patients. The study at large found these results: At 3 weeks after the start of treatment, tumor-associated TCR clones in peripheral blood had expanded more in patients with durable benefit (n ≈ 20, p = 0.022). Because the sample size was small (n ≈ 29) and many exploratory analyses were performed, the results are intended to be hypothesis-generating. A pretreatment peripheral blood TCR clonality below the median was linked to improved progression-free and overall survival.

Notes on this clone: Which antigen it targets is not known. Base quality data are lacking; no much larger clone is found one base away.

Synthetic TCR analog templates were spiked into each PCR so that absolute template abundance could be estimated from read counts. Using the immunoSEQ assay, TCRbeta CDR3 regions were amplified from genomic DNA with bias-controlled V and J gene primers. Sequencing of rearranged TCRbeta segments was performed at approximately 20X coverage. The paper's processing steps were these. Clustering was used to correct sequencing errors, and CDR3s were annotated against IMGT so that V, D and J genes could be assigned. Out-of-frame and stop-codon sequences were excluded, and only productive TCRbeta rearrangements were used in downstream analyses. Clonality was calculated as one minus the Shannon entropy normalized by the log of the number of unique productive sequences. Clones differing between time points or between blood and tumor were identified using Fisher's exact test with Benjamini-Hochberg correction, with an adjusted p below 0.01 applied as the threshold. TCRdb carries this immuneACCESS record with in-frame sequences only. Its versions omit some clonotypes, under half of them owing to an unresolved V gene in the studies checked, with the rest unexplained. The V and J calls and clone size were taken over from that table, and D and trimming were inferred from the DNA. This sample lists about 63,000 clones; roughly four fifths were detected once. The ten top clones hold 5.7% of the sample.

The time point label here, explained by the study, means: pretreatment peripheral blood. A total of under 35 patients with locally advanced or metastatic urothelial carcinoma, treated at Memorial Sloan Kettering on a trial protocol, made up the cohort. Peripheral blood mononuclear cells were collected pretreatment and during treatment, with between 1 and 8 total time points obtained per patient. The Qiagen DNeasy Blood extraction kit was used to purify genomic DNA from total PBMCs and tumor samples. PBMCs were collected pretreatment and during treatment, and were isolated and stored as previously described. The clonotype was recovered from a man between 65 and 80 years old with urothelial cancer. The material was PBMCs, obtained around atezolizumab (anti-PD-L1) treatment.

In nucleotide form, the sequence is TGTGCCATCAGTGAGACAGGTACGAGCAATCAGCCCCAGCATTTT. It specifies CAISETGTSNQPQHF. The chain joins TRBV10-3 to TRBJ1-5; the D region possibly corresponds to TRBD1 (5 bases align). A distance of 9 bases separates the germline ends of V and J, which lose 2 bases and 1 base respectively. Including the terminal cysteine and phenylalanine, the CDR3 comprises 15 residues. The read is trimmed to its CDR3 DNA, 45 bases read in frame from base 1. The germline V gene yields ENHRY for CDR1 and SYGVKD for CDR2.